This T cell receptor beta chain stems from a study of PD-1 blockade in classical Hodgkin lymphoma. Findings of the study overall: What caused the repertoire differences, perhaps disease activity or prior therapy, remains undefined.

As to time point: newly diagnosed, previously untreated cHL patient sample. Comparator PBMCs were from newly diagnosed, untreated classical Hodgkin lymphoma. V lost 5 bases to trimming and J lost 5 bases, with 16 bases between them. This CDR3 contains 14 residues. CDR1 is SGHRS and CDR2 is YFSETQ in the germline V gene. Assay used: immunoSEQ multiplex PCR; TCRdb lists only in-frame clones, some missing. The data show approximately 45,000 clones, with roughly 93% seen just once and about 5.3% held by the top ten. As to this clone: Its antigen remains unidentified.

The receptor's source is a human donor with classical Hodgkin lymphoma. The chain joins TRBV5-1 to TRBJ1-2, with D tentatively TRBD1 (6 bases). The source material was peripheral blood mononuclear cells (PBMCs). The DNA of the CDR3 is TGCGCCAGCAGTCGGCCGGACAGCGGTTATGGCTACACCTTC. This gives the protein CASSRPDSGYGYTF.